This record looks at one TCR beta chain sequence and its context. The data were obtained in a study of T-cell memory formation after mild COVID-19. In the study overall: TCR clusters showed largely donor specificity.

CDR3 size: 16 residues. V was clipped by 2 bases and J by 0 bases; unmatched bases: 3. Germline V gives CDR1 MRHNA, CDR2 SNTAGT. TCRdb used MiXCR to reprocess the 5' RACE reads, holding one entry per CDR3 protein. The sample consists of more than 300,000 distinct CDR3 sequences, about 20% of them appearing once. Sequencing was performed on PBMCs or a T cell subset sorted from them (not recorded which). The chain combines TRBV6-4 with TRBJ2-3; TRBD2 aligns across 9 bases. The receptor's source is a man younger than 35 who had mild COVID-19 (a few samples of this study predate the infection). Cell type and time point are not known. This chain's CDR3 is CASSDGREGSTDTQYF. CDR3 coding DNA: TGTGCCAGCAGTGACGGGCGGGAGGGGAGCACAGATACGCAGTATTTT.